This T cell receptor (beta chain) was sequenced for a study of blood T cell repertoires in COVID-19. This clone has a single count. TCRdb keeps only in-frame clones here, not all; method: immunoSEQ multiplex PCR. The data contain approximately 180,000 clones, over 75% of them singletons. CDR3 length: 15 residues. V lost 0 bases and J 6 bases, leaving 14 bases between the germline ends. Per the germline V gene, CDR1 is SGHRS and CDR2 is YFSETQ. This chain connects TRBV5-1 to TRBJ2-3; D possibly corresponds to TRBD1 (6 bases). This sequence originates from a human donor with active or convalescent COVID-19. The donor label of this sample is uncertain. The sample comprised peripheral blood. CDR3: CASSLGQAVVDTQYF. The CDR3 bases are TGCGCCAGCAGCTTGGGACAGGCGGTCGTGGATACGCAGTATTTT.